The entry below gives a single TCR beta chain sequence along with its context. The CDR3 covers 13 residues. Trimming cost V 3 bases and J 2 bases, with 8 bases left between them. Germline V gene data show CDR1 as SQVTM and CDR2 as ANQGSEA. The data were taken from a study of brain T cells in children with intractable seizures. Only in-frame clones appear in the TCRdb table, and some are missing; sequencing was by immunoSEQ multiplex PCR. The table lists hundreds of thousands of clones, 93% of them singletons. Time point of the sample: blood from clinic visit 5 months post-surgery; TSC patient then seizure free. Patients received at least one anti-epileptic drug before surgery.

V gene TRBV29-1 combines with J gene TRBJ2-1; D is unclear. This clonotype was sampled from a boy younger than two with tuberous sclerosis and intractable seizures. The starting material was peripheral blood, obtained 4 to 5 months after surgery. CDR3 in amino acids: CSVELGTYNEQFF. CDR3 nucleotides: TGCAGCGTTGAGTTGGGGACCTACAATGAGCAGTTCTTC.